Only one count was recorded for the clone carrying this T cell receptor (beta chain). The sample originates from a study of blood T cell repertoires in COVID-19. This CDR3 is built from 17 residues. Germline V lookup: CDR1 LGHDT, CDR2 YNNKEL (reference sequence). After removal of 0 bases from V and 0 bases from J, the junction contained 4 bases not matched to a gene. Generated by immunoSEQ multiplex PCR, the TCRdb table keeps only in-frame clones and is missing some. The table includes around 67,000 clones, 65% to 85% detected once. The sequencing input was peripheral blood. This receptor was obtained from a man in his fifties with active COVID-19. The V call is TRBV3-1 (or the pseudogene TRBV3-2), the J call TRBJ2-7; 11 bases map to TRBD2. CDR3 in amino acids: CASSQDYGTSGSYEQYF. The CDR3 DNA is TGTGCCAGCAGCCAAGATTACGGGACTAGCGGCTCCTACGAGCAGTACTTC.